These 20 T cell receptor beta chains were sequenced from one sample in a study of blood T cell repertoires in COVID-19 (TCRdb year 2020). Library preparation used the immunoSEQ multiplex PCR assay. TCRdb retrieved this table from immuneACCESS and kept in-frame rearrangements only. Not all clones are present; in checked studies, unresolved V genes account for under half, and no reason is known for the remainder. This sample comprises over 95,000 clones, approximately 81% of them detected only once. The top ten constitute 3% to 3.5% of the sample. Sequencing input: peripheral blood. All receptors derive from a man in his forties or fifties with acute or convalescent COVID-19.

This chain joins TRBV11-2 and TRBJ2-2; D not resolved. In germline, CDR1 is SGHAT, CDR2 FQNNGV. The ends were cut back, 1 base at V and 6 bases at J, with 12 bases in the middle. There are 15 residues in the CDR3. CDR3 in amino acids: CASSLGHTRSGELFF. The CDR3 DNA is TGTGCCAGCAGCTTAGGCCATACGCGTTCCGGGGAGCTGTTTTTT.

The chain employs TRBV12-5 and TRBJ1-2, with a tentative D call TRBD1 (5 bases). This CDR3 has 15 residues. The germline gives CDR1 LGHNT, CDR2 FRNRAP. V lost 3 bases and J 4 bases, leaving 15 bases between the germline ends. CDR3 sequence: CASGLSGGHLYGYTF. The CDR3 nucleotides are TGTGCTAGTGGTTTATCCGGCGGACACCTCTATGGCTACACCTTC.

The chain combines TRBV19 with TRBJ2-3, with 9 nucleotides matching TRBD1. The CDR3 covers 16 residues. Germline loops: CDR1 LNHDA, CDR2 SQIVND (reference sequence). Germline trimming cut 6 bases from V and 4 bases from J; bases unmatched to any gene: 11. The CDR3 region is CASRPLTGGTSDTQYF. DNA of the CDR3: TGTGCCAGTAGACCCCTGACAGGGGGGACATCAGATACGCAGTATTTT.

The V and J genes are TRBV6-2 or TRBV6-3 and TRBJ1-5; D is unclear. CDR3 size: 16 residues. V lost 5 bases and J 0 bases, leaving 14 bases between the germline ends. Germline values: CDR1 MNHEY, CDR2 SVGEGT. The CDR3 region has the DNA TGTGCCAGCAGTAACCGACTCCTAGATAGCAATCAGCCCCAGCATTTT. This encodes CASSNRLLDSNQPQHF.

The rearrangement uses TRBV23-1 and TRBJ2-3; unclear D gene. TRBV23-1 qualifies as an ORF whose function is uncertain. Trimming shortened V by 0 bases and J by 4 bases, and 17 bases separated the two germline ends. The CDR3 covers 17 residues. The CDR3 DNA reads as TGCGCCAGCAGTCAATCGGTAACTACCCTGATACCAGATACGCAGTATTTT. This sequence encodes CASSQSVTTLIPDTQYF.

The table lists this clone with a count of one. V and J are TRBV6-2 or TRBV6-3 and TRBJ1-3; D is undetermined. V lost 0 bases to trimming and J lost 7 bases, with 10 bases between them. The CDR3 has 14 residues. The germline V gene has CDR1 MNHEY and CDR2 SVGEGT. DNA for the CDR3: TGTGCCAGCAGTTACTCTACAGCCGTGAACACCATATATTTT. This translates into CASSYSTAVNTIYF.

The V call is TRBV3-1 (or the pseudogene TRBV3-2), the J call TRBJ2-6, with a tentative D call TRBD1 (6 bases). The germline CDR1 and CDR2 sequences are LGHDT and YNNKEL (reference sequence). V gave up 4 bases and J gave up 5 bases, with 9 bases separating them. This CDR3 contains 14 residues. The CDR3 region has the DNA TGTGCCAGCAGCCCCCGGGACAGGGCCAACGTCCTGACTTTC. Encoded protein: CASSPRDRANVLTF.

The chain has TRBV19 and TRBJ1-3; TRBD1 is a possible D gene (6 bases). With 6 bases removed from V and 2 bases from J, the gap between germline ends came to 8 bases. Germline loops: CDR1 LNHDA, CDR2 SQIVND (reference sequence). This CDR3 spans 13 amino acids. The CDR3 bases are TGTGCCAGTAGCAGGGGCGCTGGAAACACCATATATTTT. Residues: CASSRGAGNTIYF.

V usage is TRBV3-1 (or the pseudogene TRBV3-2) and J usage is TRBJ1-2, with a possible D match to TRBD1 (6 bases). Germline lookup yields CDR1 LGHDT and CDR2 YNNKEL (reference sequence). With 2 bases removed from V and 5 bases from J, the gap between germline ends came to 15 bases. This CDR3 region has 15 residues. Written as DNA, the CDR3 is TGTGCCAGCAGCCAAAAGGGGGGGTTCAATTATGGCTACACCTTC. Translation: CASSQKGGFNYGYTF.

The table lists this clone with a count of one. Other DNA sequences in this sample translate to the same CDR3. The V and J genes are TRBV9 and TRBJ1-1; 8 nucleotides agree with TRBD1. V shed 4 bases, J shed 1 base, and the junction held 6 bases outside the gene matches. CDR1 and CDR2 from the germline V gene are SGDLS and YYNGEE. The CDR3 is 15 residues long. CDR3 in amino acids: CASSPRTGTNTEAFF. The CDR3 nucleotides read TGTGCCAGCAGCCCCCGGACAGGGACGAACACTGAAGCTTTCTTT.

The CDR3 protein is CASIPSSGQSTDTQYF. The CDR3 DNA reads TGTGCCAGCATACCCTCTAGCGGGCAGAGCACAGATACGCAGTATTTT. V gene TRBV27 combines with J gene TRBJ2-3, with 8 bases matching TRBD2. The CDR3 is 16 residues long. V shed 7 bases, J shed 0 bases, and the junction held 9 bases outside the gene matches. The germline V gene encodes CDR1 MNHEY and CDR2 SMNVEV (reference sequence).

The sample holds one count of this clone. V and J are TRBV10-3 and TRBJ1-1; 8 nucleotides line up with TRBD1. Germline lookup yields CDR1 ENHRY and CDR2 SYGVKD. The ends lost 0 bases at V and 4 bases at J; junction bases unmatched: 7. The CDR3 is 16 amino acids. The CDR3 DNA is TGTGCCATCAGTGAGTCCGAAGACAGGGGAGGCACTGAAGCTTTCTTT. This gives the protein CAISESEDRGGTEAFF.

The chain couples TRBV6-4 to TRBJ2-3; D gene unclear. V lost 0 bases and J lost 0, with 7 bases in between. The CDR3 has 15 residues. Per germline, CDR1 MRHNA and CDR2 SNTAGT. CDR3 amino acids: CASSDSAESTDTQYF. DNA for the CDR3: TGTGCCAGCAGTGACTCGGCGGAAAGCACAGATACGCAGTATTTT.

The V call is TRBV19, the J call TRBJ2-3; 9 bases agree with TRBD1. V lost 3 bases and J lost 8; bases outside the gene matches: 6. CDR1 is LNHDA, CDR2 SQIVND, per germline (reference sequence). This CDR3 has 14 residues. As DNA, the CDR3 is TGTGCCAGTAGTATGCAAACAGGGGGCTTTACGCAGTATTTT. This encodes CASSMQTGGFTQYF.

The rearrangement uses TRBV5-1 and TRBJ2-7, with 8 nucleotides matching TRBD2. V dropped 5 bases and J dropped 0; count of bases not matched to a gene: 7. The CDR3 consists of 15 residues. CDR1 is SGHRS and CDR2 is YFSETQ in the germline V gene. CDR3 residues: CASRTSGEISYEQYF. The CDR3 coding sequence is TGCGCCAGCAGAACTAGCGGCGAGATCTCCTACGAGCAGTACTTC. The full variable domain, with the rest looked up from reference TRBV5-1 and TRBJ2-7, is KAGVTQTPRYLIKTRGQQVTLSCSPISGHRSVSWYQQTPGQGLQFLFEYFSETQRNKGNFPGRFSGRQFSNSRSEMNVSTLELGDSALYLCASRTSGEISYEQYFGPGTRLTVT.

The DNA for the CDR3 is TGTGCCAGCAGCTTACTTTCTTCAGGGGGCACAGATACGCAGTATTTT. Translating it yields CASSLLSSGGTDTQYF. The chain joins TRBV13 to TRBJ2-3; D possibly corresponds to TRBD1 (6 bases). Per germline, CDR1 PRHDT and CDR2 FYEKMQ (reference sequence). CDR3 size: 16 residues. V was pared by 2 bases and J by 1 base, with 13 bases between.

J is TRBJ2-2 and V is TRBV5-1; tentative D call: TRBD1 (5 bases). The V gene lost 8 bases and the J gene lost 3 bases, with 11 bases spanning the gap. CDR3 length equals 13 residues. The germline V gene has CDR1 SGHRS and CDR2 YFSETQ. The CDR3 DNA reads as TGCGCCAGTTCGGACACCTACACCGGGGAGCTGTTTTTT. This codes for CASSDTYTGELFF. Full variable domain (missing parts from reference TRBV5-1 and TRBJ2-2): KAGVTQTPRYLIKTRGQQVTLSCSPISGHRSVSWYQQTPGQGLQFLFEYFSETQRNKGNFPGRFSGRQFSNSRSEMNVSTLELGDSALYLCASSDTYTGELFFGEGSRLTVL.

The chain combines TRBV6-5 with TRBJ2-1, with 9 bases fitting TRBD2. J was trimmed by 12 bases and V by 6 bases; bases with no gene match: 15. Germline V lookup: CDR1 MNHEY, CDR2 SVGAGI. This CDR3 contains 15 residues. CDR3 in amino acids: CASRTRFGGGASQFF. DNA of the CDR3: TGTGCCAGCAGGACCCGGTTTGGCGGGGGGGCTTCGCAGTTCTTC.

This chain uses TRBV5-1 with TRBJ1-3, with a weak D call TRBD1 (5 bases). This CDR3 comprises 17 residues. Germline V lookup: CDR1 SGHRS, CDR2 YFSETQ. V was pared by 4 bases and J by 7 bases, with 24 bases between. CDR3 in amino acids: CASSPARVALEGNTIYF. DNA of the CDR3: TGCGCCAGCAGCCCGGCCAGGGTTGCGTTGGAAGGGAACACCATATATTTT. Together with reference TRBV5-1 and TRBJ1-3, the CDR3 gives the full variable domain: KAGVTQTPRYLIKTRGQQVTLSCSPISGHRSVSWYQQTPGQGLQFLFEYFSETQRNKGNFPGRFSGRQFSNSRSEMNVSTLELGDSALYLCASSPARVALEGNTIYFGEGSWLTVV.

The chain carries TRBV2 and TRBJ2-7; 7 bases line up with TRBD2. Trimming removed 11 bases from V and 1 base from J; junction bases left unmatched: 5. The length of the CDR3 is 12 residues. Germline values: CDR1 SNHLY, CDR2 FYNNEI. The CDR3 DNA is TGTGCCGCGAGCGGGGAGTCCTACGAGCAGTACTTC. Translation: CAASGESYEQYF. The variable domain in full, completed from reference TRBV2 and TRBJ2-7, reads EPEVTQTPSHQVTQMGQEVILRCVPISNHLYFYWYRQILGQKVEFLVSFYNNEISEKSEIFDDQFSVERPDGSNFTLKIRSTKLEDSAMYFCAASGESYEQYFGPGTRLTVT.